Listed below are T cell receptor beta chains from one sample, sequenced in a study of cytomegalovirus exposure and HLA in healthy donors. Generated by immunoSEQ multiplex PCR, the TCRdb table keeps only in-frame clones and is missing some. The sample has about 240,000 clones, around 86% seen once. The sequencing input was PBMCs. The receptors stem from a woman in her thirties in good health and CMV-seropositive. Each CDR3 is given without its conserved first and last residue.

cdr3_aa v_call
ASSRGLADNYEQY TRBV5-4
ASSWGTGLLF TRBV6-6
ASSLARNQPQH TRBV7-9
ASSTRSEQY TRBV6-5
ASSYSGNSYNEQF TRBV6-5
ASRRTGQLHYGYT TRBV6-5
ATPNGLAGGPIHNEQF TRBV6-7
ASTLDISNQPQH TRBV28
ASSVVGTDTQY TRBV9
ASSQGTSGRSTPYEQY TRBV4-2
ASSGGDRDHEQY TRBV6-1